One and the same sample provided the 8 T cell receptor beta chains below, sequenced in a study of blood T cell repertoires in COVID-19. Profiled with immunoSEQ multiplex PCR; TCRdb holds only in-frame clones, not every one. The table shows tens of thousands of clones, with more than 80% occurring only once. The material sequenced was peripheral blood. These receptors were obtained from a man at least 80 years old with acute or convalescent COVID-19.

V usage is TRBV10-3 and J usage is TRBJ2-5; 10 nucleotides line up with TRBD2. V lost 2 bases, J lost 9 bases, and 12 bases stayed unmatched. This CDR3 region has 16 residues. The germline CDR1 and CDR2 sequences are ENHRY and SYGVKD. In DNA, the CDR3 is TGTGCCATCAGTGAGAGGACTAGCGGTACTCAGGGGGCCCAGTACTTC. Encoded protein: CAISERTSGTQGAQYF.

V and J are TRBV6-5 and TRBJ1-6, with D possibly TRBD1 on 6 matching bases. The V gene's germline CDR1 is MNHEY and CDR2 SVGAGI. Trimming shortened V by 6 bases and J by 14 bases, and 11 bases separated the two germline ends. The CDR3 loop spans 11 amino acids. The chain's CDR3 is CASRGDKALHF. The CDR3 bases are TGTGCCAGCAGGGGGGACAAAGCCCTCCACTTT.

Only one count was recorded for this clone. J is TRBJ2-1 and V is TRBV18, with a tentative D call TRBD1 (6 bases). V was cut by 6 bases and J by 3 bases, with 9 bases left in between. This CDR3 has 13 residues. Germline V lookup: CDR1 KGHSH, CDR2 LQKENI. The CDR3 DNA is TGTGCCAGCTCCCGAGGGGGCTACAATGAGCAGTTCTTC. This sequence encodes CASSRGGYNEQFF. The full variable domain, in which reference TRBV18 and TRBJ2-1 provide the parts outside the CDR3, is NAGVMQNPRHLVRRRGQEARLRCSPMKGHSHVYWYRQLPEEGLKFMVYLQKENIIDESGMPKERFSAEFPKEGPSILRIQQVVRGDSAAYFCASSRGGYNEQFFGPGTRLTVL.

The chain has TRBV7-2 and TRBJ1-6; 9 bases agree with TRBD1. This CDR3 is 17 amino acids long. The germline V gene encodes CDR1 SGHTA and CDR2 FQGNSA. With V trimmed by 3 bases and J by 6 bases, 9 bases remained unmatched. In nucleotides, the CDR3 is TGTGCCAGCAGCTTGGGACAGGGTAAAATCCTTAATTCACCCCTCCACTTT. Its translation: CASSLGQGKILNSPLHF.

V is TRBV18 and J is TRBJ1-4; 8 nucleotides align to TRBD1. The CDR3 has 16 residues. CDR1 is KGHSH and CDR2 is LQKENI in the germline V gene. Trimming cost V 0 bases and J 7 bases; bases outside gene matches: 7. The CDR3: CASSPPAGGRGEKLFF. Written as DNA, the CDR3 is TGTGCCAGCTCACCACCGGCAGGGGGCAGGGGTGAAAAACTGTTTTTT.

The rearrangement uses TRBV6-1 and TRBJ2-1; TRBD2 aligns across 15 bases. Germline trimming cut 4 bases from V and 9 bases from J; bases unmatched to any gene: 10. Germline CDR1 is MNHNS and CDR2 is SASEGT. The CDR3 runs to 17 residues. The CDR3 protein is CASSGLLGLAGGREQFF. CDR3 DNA: TGTGCCAGCAGTGGCCTCCTTGGACTAGCGGGGGGGCGTGAGCAGTTCTTC.

The J gene is TRBJ1-1, the V gene TRBV19, with D possibly matching TRBD1 (6 bases). CDR1 and CDR2 from the germline V gene are LNHDA and SQIVND (reference sequence). The CDR3 contains 11 residues. Trimming cost V 10 bases and J 9 bases, with 15 bases left between them. In DNA form, the CDR3 reads TGTGCCACCCAGACCCAGGGGCAAGCTTTCTTT. Amino acids: CATQTQGQAFF.

The CDR3 is CASSYSGTGLEGLFF. The CDR3 DNA reads as TGTGCCAGCAGTTACTCCGGGACCGGACTAGAGGGACTGTTTTTT. V is TRBV6-6 and J is TRBJ1-4, with TRBD1 as a possible D gene (5 bases). The CDR3 extends over 15 amino acids. Germline CDR1 reads MNHNY; CDR2 reads SVGAGI (reference sequence). V was clipped by 0 bases and J by 13 bases, with 18 bases between them.